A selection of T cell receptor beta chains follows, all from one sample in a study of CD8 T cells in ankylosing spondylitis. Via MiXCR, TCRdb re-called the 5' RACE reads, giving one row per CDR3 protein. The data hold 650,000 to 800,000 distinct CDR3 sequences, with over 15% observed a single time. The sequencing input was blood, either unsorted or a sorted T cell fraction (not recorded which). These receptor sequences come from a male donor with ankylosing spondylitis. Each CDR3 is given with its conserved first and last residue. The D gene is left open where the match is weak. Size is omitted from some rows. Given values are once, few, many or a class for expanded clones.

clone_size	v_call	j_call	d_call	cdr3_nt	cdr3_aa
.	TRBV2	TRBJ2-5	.	TGTGCCAGCAGGCGGCTAGACCAAGAGACCCAGTACTTC	CASRRLDQETQYF
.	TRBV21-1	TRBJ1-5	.	TGTGCCAGCAGCCGGGAGCCCCGTCAGCCCCAGCATTTT	CASSREPRQPQHF
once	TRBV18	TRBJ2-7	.	TGTGCCAGCTCTCCCACGCCCAACGAGCAGAACTTC	CASSPTPNEQNF
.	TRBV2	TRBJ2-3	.	TGTGCCAGCAGCCCCATCGGGCCCCGGGGTGGAGATACGCAGTATTTT	CASSPIGPRGGDTQYF
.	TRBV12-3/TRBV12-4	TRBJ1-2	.	TGTGCCAGCAGTTTAAAAGCGTACGGAGGCTACACCTTC	CASSLKAYGGYTF
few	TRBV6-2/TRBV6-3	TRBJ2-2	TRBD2	TGTGCCAGTTGTCGACTAGCGGGAGGCTACACCGGGGAGCTGTTTTTT	CASCRLAGGYTGELFF
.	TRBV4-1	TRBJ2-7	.	TGCGCCAGCAGCCAAGAGACCAGGGTAACCTACGAGCAGTACTTC	CASSQETRVTYEQYF
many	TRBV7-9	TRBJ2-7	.	TGTGCCAGCACCCTCCGGGCAGGCCCCTACGAGCAGTACTTC	CASTLRAGPYEQYF
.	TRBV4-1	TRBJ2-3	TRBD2	TGCGCCAGCAGCCAAGAGGGACTAGCGGGGGGGGGCGATACGCAGTATTTT	CASSQEGLAGGGDTQYF
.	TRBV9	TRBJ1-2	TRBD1	TGTGCCAGCAGCGTAGATACAGGGGACGGCTATGGCTACACCTTC	CASSVDTGDGYGYTF
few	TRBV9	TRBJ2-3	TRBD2	TGTGCCAGCAGCGTAGCGGCTAGCGGGTATAGCACAGATACGCAGTATTTT	CASSVAASGYSTDTQYF
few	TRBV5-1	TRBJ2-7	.	TGCGCCAGCAGCTTGGAGGGGTACTCCTACGAGCAGTACTTC	CASSLEGYSYEQYF
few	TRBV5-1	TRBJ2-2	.	TGCGCCAGCAGCTTGGCGACAGGAAGGGAGATCGGGGAGCTGTTTTTT	CASSLATGREIGELFF
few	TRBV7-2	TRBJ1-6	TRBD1	TGTGCCAGCAGCTTAGGGCAGGGGGTCGAGTCCTATAATTCACCCCTCCACTTT	CASSLGQGVESYNSPLHF
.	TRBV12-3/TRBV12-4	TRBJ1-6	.	TGTGCCAGCAGTTTAGGACAGTTGTTATCACCCCTCCACTTT	CASSLGQLLSPLHF
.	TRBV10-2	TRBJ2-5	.	TGCGCCAGCAGTGAGTCGCTTATTCCCCAGGTCCAAGAGACCCAGTACTTC	CASSESLIPQVQETQYF
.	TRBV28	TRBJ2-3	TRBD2	TGTGCCAGCAGTTTATCCGGGACTAGCGAAGGGACGCAGTATTTT	CASSLSGTSEGTQYF
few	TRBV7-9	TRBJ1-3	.	TGTGCCAGCAGCCTGAGAGACAGTACTGGAAACACCATATATTTT	CASSLRDSTGNTIYF
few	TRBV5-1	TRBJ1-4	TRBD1	TGCGCCAGCAGACGAGAACAGGGGGCCCAGGAAAAACTGTTTTTT	CASRREQGAQEKLFF
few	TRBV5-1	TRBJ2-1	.	TGCGCCAGCAGCTTTAACGACGGGGGAAGGAATGAGCAGTTCTTC	CASSFNDGGRNEQFF
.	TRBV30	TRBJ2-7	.	TGTGCCTGGTCGGATGGGTCCTACGAGCAGTACTTC	CAWSDGSYEQYF
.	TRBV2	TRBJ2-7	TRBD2	TGTGCCAGCAAGGAACAAGGTAGCGGGAGTACCTACGAGCAGTACTTC	CASKEQGSGSTYEQYF
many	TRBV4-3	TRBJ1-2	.	TGCGCCAGCAGCCAAGAGTCTACAGGGACCTATGGCTACACCTTC	CASSQESTGTYGYTF
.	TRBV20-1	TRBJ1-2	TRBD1	TGCAGTGCTAGAGATCACGACAGGGGCTATGGCTACACCTTC	CSARDHDRGYGYTF
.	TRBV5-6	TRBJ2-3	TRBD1	TGTGCCAGCAGCCGATTGACAGGGGGCCCAGATACGCAGTATTTT	CASSRLTGGPDTQYF
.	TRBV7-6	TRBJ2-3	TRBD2	TGTGCCAGCAGCTTAGCGTTTGCGGGGGGTTCAGATACGCAGTATTTT	CASSLAFAGGSDTQYF
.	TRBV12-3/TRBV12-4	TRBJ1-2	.	TGTGCCAGCAGGACATCGGACAGCCCTAACTATGGCTACACCTTC	CASRTSDSPNYGYTF
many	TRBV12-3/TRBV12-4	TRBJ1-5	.	TGTGCCAGCAGTAACACAGGGCCGAATCAGCCCCAGCATTTT	CASSNTGPNQPQHF
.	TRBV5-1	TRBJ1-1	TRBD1	TGCGCCAGCAGCTTGGTCGCCGGGACAGTGAACACTGAAGCTTTCTTT	CASSLVAGTVNTEAFF
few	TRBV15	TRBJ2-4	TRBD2	TGTGCCACCAGCAGAGACGTAGCGGGCCGAGCCAAAAACATTCAGTACTTC	CATSRDVAGRAKNIQYF
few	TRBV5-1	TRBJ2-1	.	TGCGCCAGCAGCTGGGGAAGCTCCTACAATGAGCAGTTCTTC	CASSWGSSYNEQFF
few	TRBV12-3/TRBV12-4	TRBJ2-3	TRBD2	TGTGCCAGTATAAAGACTAGCGGGGATAGCACAGATACGCAGTATTTT	CASIKTSGDSTDTQYF
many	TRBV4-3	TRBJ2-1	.	TGCGCCAGCAGCCAAGATAGGGTAGCGGTCAATGAGCAGTTCTTC	CASSQDRVAVNEQFF
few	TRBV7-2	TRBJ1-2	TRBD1	TGTGCCAGCAGCTGGACTGGGACAGGGAACTATGGCTACACCTTC	CASSWTGTGNYGYTF
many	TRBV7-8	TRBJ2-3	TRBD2	TGTGCCAGCAGCAATCTAGCGGGAGGATCAGGCACAGATACGCAGTATTTT	CASSNLAGGSGTDTQYF
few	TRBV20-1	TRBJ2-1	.	TGCAGTGCTGGACCTAGGGTTGAGCAGTTCTTC	CSAGPRVEQFF
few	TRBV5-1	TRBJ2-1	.	TGCGCCAGCAGCCCTTCTAGGGTCTACAATGAGCAGTTCTTC	CASSPSRVYNEQFF
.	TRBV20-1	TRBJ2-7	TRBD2	TGCAGTGCTCCAGGCGCGGCGGGAGTATTAGCCCCTTTGGACGAGCAGTACTTC	CSAPGAAGVLAPLDEQYF
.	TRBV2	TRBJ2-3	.	TGTGCCAGCAGTGAACGGGGGCGAGTTAGCACAGATACGCAGTATTTT	CASSERGRVSTDTQYF
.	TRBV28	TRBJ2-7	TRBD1	TGTGCCAGCAGTTTAACGGGACAGTACTACGAGCAGTACTTC	CASSLTGQYYEQYF
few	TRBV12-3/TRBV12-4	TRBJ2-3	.	TGTGCCAGTCAAGCCCTAGGGTCCTCCTATAGCACAGATACGCAGTATTTT	CASQALGSSYSTDTQYF
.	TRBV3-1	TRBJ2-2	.	TGTGCCAGCAGCAGAACCGACACCGGGGAGCTGTTTTTT	CASSRTDTGELFF
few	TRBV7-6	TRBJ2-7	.	TGTGCCAGCAGCTTAAGGGTTGGTCCCGAGCAGTACTTC	CASSLRVGPEQYF
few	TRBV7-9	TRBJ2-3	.	TGTGCCAGCAGCCCCCATAGGACTACCGAAGACACAGATACGCAGTATTTT	CASSPHRTTEDTDTQYF
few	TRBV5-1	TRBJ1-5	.	TGCGCCAGCAGCCCGTTTGCGGGGGGCAATCAGCCCCAGCATTTT	CASSPFAGGNQPQHF
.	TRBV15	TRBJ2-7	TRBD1	TGTGCCACCAGCAGAGTACTCCGGGACAGGGCCTACGAGCAGTACTTC	CATSRVLRDRAYEQYF
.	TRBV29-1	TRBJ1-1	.	TGCAGCGTTGGGAGTCACACTGAAGCTTTCTTT	CSVGSHTEAFF
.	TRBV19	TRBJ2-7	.	TGTGCCAGTAGTATTAGAGGAGGACAGTACGAGCAGTACTTC	CASSIRGGQYEQYF
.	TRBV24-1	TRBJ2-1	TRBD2	TGTGCCACCAGTCTGGCGGGAGGGCCCAACAATGAGCAGTTCTTC	CATSLAGGPNNEQFF
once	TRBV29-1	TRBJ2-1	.	TGCAGCGTTGAAGTGCGAGTCCGAGGTGAGCAGTTCTTC	CSVEVRVRGEQFF
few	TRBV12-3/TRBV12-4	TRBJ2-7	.	TGTGCCAGCAGTTTAAGAGCGGAACGTCGGTACGAGCAGTACTTC	CASSLRAERRYEQYF